The 2 T cell receptor beta chains given below trace back to one sample, sequenced in a study of shared clonotypes between healthy human individuals (TCRdb year 2020). The library was produced with the immunoSEQ multiplex PCR assay. The clones in this table, taken by TCRdb from immuneACCESS, are in-frame only. Not every clone is retained; where verified, under half of the shortfall comes from an unresolved V gene, and the cause of the rest is unknown. This sample gives some 1.1 million clones in total; roughly 80% of them show up just once. The top ten constitute approximately 0.9% of the sample. Material for sequencing was memory CD4+ T cells from PBMCs. The cell subset or site label corresponds to: CD45RA-negative fraction. Receptors originate from a man aged 18-30 years in good health. Some clones in this sample may be carry-over from other donors' samples.

This clone has just a few counts. The same CDR3 also results from other DNA sequences found in this sample. The CDR3 nucleotides are TGTGCCAGCAGCCTACAAACAGTGAATCAGCCCCAGCATTTT. Amino acids: CASSLQTVNQPQHF. The chain carries TRBV28 and TRBJ1-5, with no clear D. The CDR3 length is 14 residues. Trimming cost V 6 bases and J 4 bases, with 13 bases left between them. Looked up from germline, CDR1 is MDHEN and CDR2 is SYDVKM.

The V gene is TRBV27, the J gene TRBJ2-5, with 9 nucleotides matching TRBD1. CDR1 and CDR2 (germline): MNHEY, SMNVEV (reference sequence). V gave up 2 bases and J gave up 4 bases; unmatched junction bases: 11. The CDR3 runs 17 residues. Here the CDR3 DNA reads TGTGCCAGCAGTTTAAGGCGACAGGGGGGCCCCGGAGAGACCCAGTACTTC. This sequence encodes CASSLRRQGGPGETQYF.